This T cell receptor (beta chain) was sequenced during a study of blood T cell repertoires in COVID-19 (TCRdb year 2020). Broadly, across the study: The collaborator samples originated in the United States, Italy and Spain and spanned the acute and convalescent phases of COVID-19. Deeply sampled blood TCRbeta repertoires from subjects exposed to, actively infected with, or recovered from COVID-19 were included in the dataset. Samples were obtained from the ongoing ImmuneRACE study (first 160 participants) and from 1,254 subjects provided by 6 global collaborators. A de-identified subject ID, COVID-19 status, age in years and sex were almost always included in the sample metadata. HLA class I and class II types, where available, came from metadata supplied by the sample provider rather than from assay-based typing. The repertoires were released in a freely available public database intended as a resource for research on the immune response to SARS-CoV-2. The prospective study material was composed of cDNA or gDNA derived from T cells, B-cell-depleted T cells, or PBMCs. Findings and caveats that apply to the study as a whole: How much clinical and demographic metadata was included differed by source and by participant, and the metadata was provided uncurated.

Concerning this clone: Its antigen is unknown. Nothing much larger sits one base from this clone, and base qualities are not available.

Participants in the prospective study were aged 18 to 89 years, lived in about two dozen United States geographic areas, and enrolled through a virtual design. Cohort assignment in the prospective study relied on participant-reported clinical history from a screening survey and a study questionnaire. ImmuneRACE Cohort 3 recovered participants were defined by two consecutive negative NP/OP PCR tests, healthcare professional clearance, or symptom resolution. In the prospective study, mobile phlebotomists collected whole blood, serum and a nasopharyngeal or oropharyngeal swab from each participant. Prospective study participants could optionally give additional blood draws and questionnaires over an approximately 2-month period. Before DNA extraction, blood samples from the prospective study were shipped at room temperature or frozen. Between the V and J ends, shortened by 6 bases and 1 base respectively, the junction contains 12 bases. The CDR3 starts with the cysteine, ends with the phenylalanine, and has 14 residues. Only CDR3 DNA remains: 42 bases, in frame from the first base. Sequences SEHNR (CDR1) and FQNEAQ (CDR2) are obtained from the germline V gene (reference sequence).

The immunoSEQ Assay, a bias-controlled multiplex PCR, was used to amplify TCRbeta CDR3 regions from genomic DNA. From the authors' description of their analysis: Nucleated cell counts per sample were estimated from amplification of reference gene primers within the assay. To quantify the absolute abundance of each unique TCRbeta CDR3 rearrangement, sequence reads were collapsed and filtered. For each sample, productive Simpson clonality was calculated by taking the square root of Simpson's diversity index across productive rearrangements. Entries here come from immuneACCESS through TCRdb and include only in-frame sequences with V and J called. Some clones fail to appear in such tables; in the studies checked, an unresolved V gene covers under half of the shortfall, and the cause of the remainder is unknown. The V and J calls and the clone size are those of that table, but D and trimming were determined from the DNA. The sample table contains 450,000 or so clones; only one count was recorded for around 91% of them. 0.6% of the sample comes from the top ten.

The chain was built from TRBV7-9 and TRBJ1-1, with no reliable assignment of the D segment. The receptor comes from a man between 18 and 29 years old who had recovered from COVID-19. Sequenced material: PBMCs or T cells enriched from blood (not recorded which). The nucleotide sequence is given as TGTGCCAGCAGTTACTCGGAGGGGAACACTGAAGCTTTCTTT. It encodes CASSYSEGNTEAFF.